Given below is one T cell receptor beta chain in context. Its specificity is unknown. Method: immunoSEQ multiplex PCR; TCRdb's copy keeps in-frame clones and lacks some. This sample yields about 130,000 clones, of which about 91% are seen a single time; about 1.9% belongs to the top ten. CDR3 length: 12 amino acids. Deletions cut 6 bases from V and 9 bases from J, with 12 bases between. The data were taken from a study of T cell responses to AZD1222 COVID-19 vaccine. Study-wide findings and caveats: Donors in the cohort were predominantly white British and more often female, and clonal diversity was possibly underestimated.

The clonotype comes from an adult in good health. Sequencing was performed on peripheral blood, taken on day 0 of AZD1222 vaccination. The gene calls are TRBV12-3 or TRBV12-4 and TRBJ2-1, with a weak D call TRBD1 (6 bases). CDR3 DNA sequence: TGTGCCAGCAGCCGGACAGAGCTTGAGCAGTTCTTC. Amino acid sequence: CASSRTELEQFF.